The 29 T cell receptor beta chains in this list originate from one sample, sequenced in a study of cytomegalovirus exposure and HLA in healthy donors (dated by TCRdb to 2015 to 2018). Library preparation employed the immunoSEQ multiplex PCR assay. For the multiplex PCR, a mixture combining 60 forward primers for TCR Vbeta segments and 13 reverse primers for TCR Jbeta segments was used. TCRdb limited this immuneACCESS table to in-frame rearrangements with V and J called. A share of clones is missing; checked studies link under half to unresolved V genes, and the rest is unexplained. Counted in this sample were about 130,000 clones; around 72% of them appeared once. The ten most abundant clones make up around 4% of the sample. The sample was PBMCs. The receptors were gathered from a man between 25 and 39 years old in good health and CMV-seronegative.

The chain has TRBV7-3 and TRBJ2-1, with 7 positions matching TRBD2. The CDR3 length is 16 residues. Trimming took 1 base from V and 0 from J; bases not matched to a gene: 3. Per germline, CDR1 SGHTA and CDR2 FQGTGA. The CDR3: CASSLRGGSSYNEQFF. CDR3 bases: TGTGCCAGCAGCTTAAGAGGCGGGAGCTCCTACAATGAGCAGTTCTTC.

The chain carries TRBV5-6 and TRBJ1-2; 11 bases line up with TRBD1. CDR3 length: 15 residues. Germline V gene data show CDR1 as SGHDT and CDR2 as YYEEEE. With V trimmed by 3 bases and J by 4 bases, 5 bases remained unmatched. The CDR3 region is CASSSPGTGGYGYTF. The CDR3 DNA is TGTGCCAGCAGCTCCCCCGGGACAGGGGGCTATGGCTACACCTTC.

This clone was counted a few times. V gene TRBV5-1 combines with J gene TRBJ1-2; 9 bases line up with TRBD1. The junction had 4 bases not matched to a gene; V was cut back by 2 bases and J by 8 bases. The CDR3 sequence is 13 residues long. CDR1 SGHRS and CDR2 YFSETQ come from the germline V gene. CDR3 DNA sequence: TGCGCCAGCAGCTTACAGGGGGCGCAGGGCTACACCTTC. It specifies CASSLQGAQGYTF. Full variable domain (outside the CDR3, taken from reference TRBV5-1 and TRBJ1-2): KAGVTQTPRYLIKTRGQQVTLSCSPISGHRSVSWYQQTPGQGLQFLFEYFSETQRNKGNFPGRFSGRQFSNSRSEMNVSTLELGDSALYLCASSLQGAQGYTFGSGTRLTVV.

The gene calls are TRBV13 and TRBJ2-7; D not resolved. The V gene lost 5 bases and the J gene lost 5 bases, with 16 bases spanning the gap. The CDR3 spans 14 residues. The germline V gene has CDR1 PRHDT and CDR2 FYEKMQ (reference sequence). CDR3 sequence (DNA): TGTGCCAGCAGCGCCTCCCAGTTTGTGAACGAGCAGTACTTC. Translating gives CASSASQFVNEQYF.

This clone occurred a few times. This sequence is one base from a far larger clone and is likely a read error. J is TRBJ2-3 and V is TRBV4-2; no firm D call. Germline V gene sequence: CDR1 LGHNA, CDR2 YNFKEQ. CDR3 length equals 16 residues. Trimming removed 3 bases at V and 0 bases at J, with 13 bases between. CDR3 in amino acids: CASSHPPQESTDTQYF. CDR3 in DNA: TGTGCCAGCAGCCACCCCCCCCAGGAAAGCACAGATACGCAGTATTTT.

This clone has just one count. The chain has TRBV6-5 and TRBJ2-7; D not resolved. V lost 4 bases, J lost 3 bases, and 16 bases lay in between. CDR1 and CDR2 from the germline V gene are MNHEY and SVGAGI. The CDR3 covers 15 residues. The CDR3 reads CASSSPTLGSYEQYF. CDR3 nucleotide sequence: TGTGCCAGCAGTTCCCCTACATTGGGCAGCTACGAGCAGTACTTC.

The rearrangement uses TRBV10-3 and TRBJ1-4, with D possibly TRBD1 on 5 matching bases. V was pared by 0 bases and J by 8 bases, with 16 bases between. CDR3 length: 16 residues. CDR1 is ENHRY and CDR2 is SYGVKD in the germline V gene. The CDR3 sequence is CAISESVMAGGEKLFF. The CDR3 bases are TGTGCCATCAGTGAGTCTGTGATGGCCGGGGGGGAAAAACTGTTTTTT.

This clone was found a few times. This rearrangement joins TRBV27 to TRBJ2-5, with 11 bases lining up with TRBD2. The CDR3 consists of 15 residues. CDR1 and CDR2 from the germline V gene are MNHEY and SMNVEV (reference sequence). J gave up 2 bases and V 6 bases, and 5 bases lay outside the gene matches. The CDR3 region has the DNA TGTGCCAGCAGCCCTGGGACTAGCGGACAAGAGACCCAGTACTTC. Amino acids: CASSPGTSGQETQYF.

The chain uses TRBV30 and TRBJ2-1; 12 nucleotides agree with TRBD2. CDR3 length equals 15 residues. Germline V gene lookup returns CDR1 GTSNPN and CDR2 SVGIG (reference sequence). Trimming at V came to 1 base and at J to 15 bases, leaving 13 bases not matched to a gene. The DNA for the CDR3 is TGTGCCTGGAGTGCCCTAGCGGGGGGGCCTGACCGGCTGTTCTTC. It is translated as CAWSALAGGPDRLFF.

The chain combines TRBV7-6 with TRBJ2-7; 7 bases are shared with TRBD1. The V segment lost 5 bases and the J segment 0 bases; nucleotides outside the gene matches: 7. Germline V gene data show CDR1 as SGHVS and CDR2 as FNYEAQ. The CDR3 contains 15 residues. CDR3 residues: CASSLDRDSSYEQYF. The CDR3 DNA sequence: TGTGCCAGCAGCCTAGACAGGGACAGCTCCTACGAGCAGTACTTC.

The chain is built from TRBV19 and TRBJ2-1; 7 positions agree with TRBD2. The trim removed 6 bases at V and 8 bases at J, leaving 7 bases unmatched. Germline V CDR1 and CDR2: LNHDA, SQIVND (reference sequence). The CDR3 is 13 residues long. The CDR3 spells CASSPGRAYEQFF. In DNA form, the CDR3 reads TGTGCCAGTAGCCCAGGGAGGGCATATGAGCAGTTCTTC.

This clone was observed a few times. The chain is built from TRBV5-6 and TRBJ1-3; D is possibly TRBD1 (6 bases). Germline V lookup: CDR1 SGHDT, CDR2 YYEEEE. CDR3 length equals 15 residues. The V end lost 4 bases, the J end lost 0 bases, and 11 bases lay between the germline ends. In DNA form, the CDR3 reads TGTGCCAGCAGCCTCGGACAGAGCTCTGGAAACACCATATATTTT. It codes for CASSLGQSSGNTIYF.

The rearrangement uses TRBV6-5 and TRBJ1-5; D is ambiguous. V lost 2 bases and J 7 bases, leaving 9 bases between the germline ends. Germline V gene data show CDR1 as MNHEY and CDR2 as SVGAGI. The CDR3 totals 13 residues. For the CDR3, the DNA is TGTGCCAGCAGTTACGGAGGAGGACAGCCCCAGCATTTT. Translation: CASSYGGGQPQHF.

The table lists this clone with a few counts. The chain is built from TRBV28 and TRBJ1-2; D possibly corresponds to TRBD1 (5 bases). Germline V gene sequence: CDR1 MDHEN, CDR2 SYDVKM. CDR3 length equals 12 residues. With 9 bases removed from V and 7 bases from J, the gap between germline ends came to 15 bases. This CDR3 reads CASSPAGGGYTF. The CDR3, as DNA: TGTGCCAGTTCCCCGGCCGGGGGTGGCTACACCTTC.

This clone was found a few times. V gene TRBV7-9 combines with J gene TRBJ1-5, with TRBD1 identical over 9 bases. V shed 4 bases and J 3 bases; nucleotides not matched to a gene: 10. The germline V gene has CDR1 SEHNR and CDR2 FQNEAQ (reference sequence). The CDR3 runs 17 residues. The CDR3 spells CASSSEVQGASNQPQHF. CDR3 DNA sequence: TGTGCCAGCAGCTCGGAGGTACAGGGGGCGTCCAATCAGCCCCAGCATTTT.

The chain couples TRBV2 to TRBJ2-7, with TRBD1 as a possible D gene (5 bases). CDR3 length equals 15 residues. Germline values: CDR1 SNHLY, CDR2 FYNNEI. Trimming cost V 6 bases and J 2 bases, with 17 bases left between them. CDR3 nucleotides: TGTGCCAGCAGACGCCGGCAGGACAAAACCTACGAGCAGTACTTC. This encodes CASRRRQDKTYEQYF.

This clone turned up a few times. The CDR3 DNA sequence: TGTGCCAGCAGCTTAACTCCGAGGGGGCTCTACAATGAGCAGTTCTTC. Translated, it gives CASSLTPRGLYNEQFF. The chain couples TRBV7-3 to TRBJ2-1, with TRBD1 matching 7 bases. The germline V gene has CDR1 SGHTA and CDR2 FQGTGA. The length of the CDR3 is 16 residues. V lost 0 bases and J lost 3; bases outside the gene matches: 5.

This clone was seen only a few times. The chain links TRBV6-6 to TRBJ1-3, with D perhaps TRBD1 (5 bases). Trimming took off 8 bases at V and 1 base at J, with 12 bases between the two ends. This CDR3 contains 14 residues. Germline CDR1 MNHNY, CDR2 SVGAGI (reference sequence). This CDR3 reads CASSLTDSGNTIYF. As DNA, the CDR3 is TGTGCCAGCTCCCTGACAGATTCTGGAAACACCATATATTTT.

This clone was recorded a few times. This rearrangement joins TRBV2 to TRBJ2-7; no firm D call. The germline CDR1 and CDR2 sequences are SNHLY and FYNNEI. Trimming removed 3 bases from V and 4 bases from J, with 4 bases in between. The CDR3 contains 11 residues. The CDR3 reads CASSDRYEQYF. DNA of the CDR3: TGTGCCAGCAGTGACAGGTACGAGCAGTACTTC. Complete variable domain (other parts from reference TRBV2 and TRBJ2-7): EPEVTQTPSHQVTQMGQEVILRCVPISNHLYFYWYRQILGQKVEFLVSFYNNEISEKSEIFDDQFSVERPDGSNFTLKIRSTKLEDSAMYFCASSDRYEQYFGPGTRLTVT.

The J gene is TRBJ2-3, the V gene TRBV7-8; 12 bases map to TRBD2. This CDR3 has 17 amino acids. The J segment lost 5 bases and the V segment lost 4 bases, leaving 10 bases of the junction unmatched. The V gene's germline CDR1 is SGHVS and CDR2 FQNEAQ. In DNA form, the CDR3 reads TGTGCCAGCAGCTCGAATCCTAGCGGGGGGGCGCAAGATACGCAGTATTTT. Amino acids: CASSSNPSGGAQDTQYF. The full variable domain, rest sourced from reference TRBV7-8 and TRBJ2-3, is GAGVSQSPRYKVAKRGQDVALRCDPISGHVSLFWYQQALGQGPEFLTYFQNEAQLDKSGLPSDRFFAERPEGSVSTLKIQRTQQEDSAVYLCASSSNPSGGAQDTQYFGPGTRLTVL.

The chain recombines TRBV4-1 with TRBJ2-1; 11 nucleotides align to TRBD1. V shed 4 bases and J 8 bases; nucleotides not matched to a gene: 10. CDR3 size: 16 residues. Germline values: CDR1 MGHRA, CDR2 YSYEKL. CDR3: CASSLSGQGAVYEQFF. The CDR3 nucleotides are TGCGCCAGCAGCCTTTCAGGACAGGGGGCTGTGTATGAGCAGTTCTTC.

The chain is built from TRBV27 and TRBJ2-3; perhaps TRBD2 as D (6 bases). Trimming removed 4 bases at V and 1 base at J, with 15 bases between. CDR1 is MNHEY and CDR2 is SMNVEV in the germline V gene (reference sequence). This CDR3 spans 16 amino acids. The CDR3 spells CASSSLNSGGTDTQYF. CDR3 nucleotide sequence: TGTGCCAGCAGTTCCCTTAATAGCGGAGGCACAGATACGCAGTATTTT.

This clone showed up many times. V and J are TRBV7-9 and TRBJ1-6; D is undetermined. The germline V and J ends were trimmed by 7 bases and 8 bases, with 15 bases remaining between them. The germline gives CDR1 SEHNR, CDR2 FQNEAQ (reference sequence). The CDR3 extends over 14 amino acids. CDR3 in amino acids: CASNLDGRDSPLHF. Written as DNA, the CDR3 is TGTGCCAGCAACCTCGATGGGAGGGATTCACCCCTCCACTTT. The full variable domain, in which reference TRBV7-9 and TRBJ1-6 provide the parts outside the CDR3, is DTGVSQNPRHKITKRGQNVTFRCDPISEHNRLYWYRQTLGQGPEFLTYFQNEAQLEKSRLLSDRFSAERPKGSFSTLEIQRTEQGDSAMYLCASNLDGRDSPLHFGNGTRLTVT.

The V call is TRBV6-5, the J call TRBJ2-5, with 8 bases aligning to TRBD2. V lost 2 bases, J lost 4 bases, and 6 bases stayed unmatched. The germline gives CDR1 MNHEY, CDR2 SVGAGI. CDR3 size: 15 residues. This chain's CDR3 is CASSYGGGLGETQYF. For the CDR3, the DNA is TGTGCCAGCAGTTACGGCGGGGGGCTAGGAGAGACCCAGTACTTC.

V gene TRBV19 combines with J gene TRBJ2-5; TRBD1 matches 10 bases. V shed 5 bases and J 4 bases; nucleotides not matched to a gene: 1. There are 13 residues in the CDR3. CDR1 is LNHDA, CDR2 SQIVND, per germline (reference sequence). CDR3 region: CASSRQGAETQYF. In nucleotides, the CDR3 is TGTGCCAGTAGTCGACAGGGGGCAGAGACCCAGTACTTC.

This chain links TRBV28 with TRBJ2-5; D may be TRBD2 (6 bases). CDR1 MDHEN and CDR2 SYDVKM come from the germline V gene. Trimming left V 5 bases short and J 6 bases short, with 13 bases between. The CDR3 totals 13 residues. CDR3: CASSPGGEQTQYF. For the CDR3, the DNA is TGTGCCAGCAGTCCCGGGGGAGAACAGACCCAGTACTTC.

This rearrangement joins TRBV18 to TRBJ2-7, with 13 bases aligning to TRBD2. The germline V gene encodes CDR1 KGHSH and CDR2 LQKENI. Losses at the gene ends were 3 bases for V and 0 bases for J; bases not matched to a gene: 11. The CDR3 spans 19 residues. This chain's CDR3 is CASSPTKGLAGPSSYEQYF. The CDR3 nucleotides are TGTGCCAGCTCACCCACTAAGGGACTAGCGGGGCCCAGCTCCTACGAGCAGTACTTC.

This chain links TRBV7-9 with TRBJ2-1; 8 positions agree with TRBD2. The V and J ends lost 5 bases and 4 bases, in that order; junction bases with no gene match: 19. Germline V gene lookup returns CDR1 SEHNR and CDR2 FQNEAQ (reference sequence). The CDR3 extends over 19 amino acids. Here the CDR3 DNA reads TGTGCCAGCAGCGCAATGGGGGGGAGGAGTAGCGGGGAATACAATGAGCAGTTCTTC. It codes for CASSAMGGRSSGEYNEQFF.

This clone was seen a handful of times. This chain joins TRBV6-5 and TRBJ1-3, with D unclear. The CDR3 runs to 13 residues. V lost 8 bases and J lost 6, with 14 bases in between. In germline, CDR1 is MNHEY, CDR2 SVGAGI. The CDR3 reads CASAEGEENTIYF. The DNA for the CDR3 is TGTGCCAGCGCCGAAGGAGAGGAAAACACCATATATTTT.